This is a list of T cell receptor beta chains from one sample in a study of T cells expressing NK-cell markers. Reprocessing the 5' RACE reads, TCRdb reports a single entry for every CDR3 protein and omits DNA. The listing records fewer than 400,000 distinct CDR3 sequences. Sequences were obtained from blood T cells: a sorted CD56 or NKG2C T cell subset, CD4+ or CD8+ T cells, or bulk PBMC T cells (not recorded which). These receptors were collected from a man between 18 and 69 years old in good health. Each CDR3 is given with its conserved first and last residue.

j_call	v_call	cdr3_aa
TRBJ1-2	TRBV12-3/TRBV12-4	CASSLVGGAGYGYTF
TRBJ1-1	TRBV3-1	CASSHPQRGPGAFF
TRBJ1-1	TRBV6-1	CASSERWRGETEAFF
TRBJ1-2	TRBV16	CASSQSGLNYGYTF
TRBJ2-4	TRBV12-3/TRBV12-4	CASSLGAEIWYF
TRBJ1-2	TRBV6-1	CASSPETGNYGYTF
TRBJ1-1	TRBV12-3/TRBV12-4	CASWDMNTEAFF
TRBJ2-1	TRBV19	CASSRRQGASYNEQFF
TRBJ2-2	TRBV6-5	CASSLGTGGTGELFF
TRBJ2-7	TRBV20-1	CSARGTVVYEQYF